These 30 T cell receptor beta chains originate from one sample sequenced in a study of T cells in Graves' hyperthyroidism and ophthalmopathy. RNA transcripts gave rise to amplified TCR beta CDR3 regions. TCR CDR3 underwent first-round RT-PCR with the HTBI primer set. Each CDR3 protein is one row after TCRdb ran MiXCR on the multiplex PCR reads. The table lists 600,000 to 700,000 distinct CDR3 sequences, 45% of them singletons, with roughly 7.2% in the top ten. Sequenced input: peripheral blood or thyroid tissue (not recorded which). The receptors derive from an adult man with Graves' disease, either hyperthyroidism or ophthalmopathy (not recorded which).

This clonotype was counted between two and nine times. The chain uses TRBV5-5 and TRBJ1-6, with 7 positions matching TRBD1. CDR1 and CDR2 (germline): SGHKS, YYEKEE (reference sequence). With 3 bases clipped from V and 10 bases from J, the junction kept 10 bases outside the gene matches. The CDR3 extends over 15 amino acids. CDR3 protein: CASSYRTGRGSPLHF. Written as DNA, the CDR3 is TGTGCCAGCAGCTACCGGACAGGCCGGGGGTCACCCCTCCACTTT. Based on the CDR3 plus reference TRBV5-5 and TRBJ1-6, the full variable domain is DAGVTQSPTHLIKTRGQQVTLRCSPISGHKSVSWYQQVLGQGPQFIFQYYEKEERGRGNFPDRFSARQFPNYSSELNVNALLLGDSALYLCASSYRTGRGSPLHFGNGTRLTVT.

V is TRBV29-1 and J is TRBJ2-2; 9 nucleotides line up with TRBD2. The V gene end was trimmed by 7 bases and the J gene end by 6 bases; junction bases not matched to a gene: 12. Germline-derived CDR1 and CDR2 are SQVTM and ANQGSEA. CDR3 length equals 15 residues. The CDR3 is CSASTSGSRAGELFF. The CDR3 coding sequence is TGCAGCGCATCGACTAGCGGAAGTAGGGCCGGGGAGCTGTTTTTT.

About this clonotype: The germline gene is not matched at one end of the junction; a read error may be the cause. The V call is TRBV12-3 or TRBV12-4, the J call TRBJ1-6, with 7 nucleotides matching TRBD1. This CDR3 spans 14 amino acids. Here the CDR3 reads CTSSLGQPNSPLHF. CDR3 coding DNA: TGTACCAGCAGTTTGGGACAGCCTAATTCACCCCTCCACTTT.

The gene calls are TRBV25-1 and TRBJ1-6; 7 bases agree with TRBD1. This CDR3 spans 16 amino acids. V dropped 3 bases and J dropped 9; count of bases not matched to a gene: 11. Germline V gene sequence: CDR1 MGHDK, CDR2 SYGVNS. The CDR3 reads CASSDETGVFSSPLHF. CDR3 sequence (DNA): TGTGCCAGCAGTGACGAAACAGGGGTTTTTAGTTCACCCCTCCACTTT. The whole variable domain, remainder taken from reference TRBV25-1 and TRBJ1-6, is EADIYQTPRYLVIGTGKKITLECSQTMGHDKMYWYQQDPGMELHLIHYSYGVNSTEKGDLSSESTVSRIRTEHFPLTLESARPSHTSQYLCASSDETGVFSSPLHFGNGTRLTVT.

This chain links TRBV19 with TRBJ2-5, with 10 bases matching TRBD1. Germline V gene sequence: CDR1 LNHDA, CDR2 SQIVND (reference sequence). J was trimmed by 5 bases and V by 10 bases; bases with no gene match: 7. This CDR3 is built from 13 residues. The CDR3 region is CATSTGGDETQYF. For the CDR3, the DNA is TGTGCCACTTCGACAGGGGGCGACGAGACCCAGTACTTC.

CDR3 sequence: CSARGPQTGAETQYF. In DNA, the CDR3 is TGCAGTGCTAGAGGCCCCCAGACAGGGGCGGAGACCCAGTACTTC. V usage is TRBV20-1 and J usage is TRBJ2-5; 8 bases match TRBD1. The CDR3 consists of 15 residues. From germline, CDR1 is DFQATT and CDR2 SNEGSKA (reference sequence). Unmatched junction bases numbered 9, after V lost 1 base and J lost 5 bases.

The chain links TRBV25-1 to TRBJ1-4; D unclear. Trimming removed 2 bases at V and 7 bases at J, with 17 bases between. There are 16 residues in the CDR3. Germline V gene data show CDR1 as MGHDK and CDR2 as SYGVNS. In nucleotides, the CDR3 is TGTGCCAGCAGTGAAGTTAGGAGTCTACCTAGTGAAAAACTGTTTTTT. Its protein is CASSEVRSLPSEKLFF.

The J gene is TRBJ2-5, the V gene TRBV25-1; a possible D gene is TRBD2 (6 bases). The CDR3 runs to 13 residues. Between the trimmed V and J ends, which lost 6 bases and 6 bases, there was a span of 14 bases. Germline loops: CDR1 MGHDK, CDR2 SYGVNS. The CDR3 nucleotides are TGTGCCAGCAGATACTCGGGAGTGAAGACCCAGTACTTC. It specifies CASRYSGVKTQYF.

This clonotype occurred once. The chain uses TRBV6-5 and TRBJ1-1; a possible D gene is TRBD1 (5 bases). Trimming cost V 5 bases and J 10 bases, with 14 bases left between them. The CDR3 sequence is 12 residues long. CDR1 MNHEY and CDR2 SVGAGI come from the germline V gene. As DNA, the CDR3 is TGTGCCAGCAGTACCGGGGGAAAGGGAGCTTTCTTT. It specifies CASSTGGKGAFF.

The J gene is TRBJ1-1, the V gene TRBV28; D gene unclear. The germline V gene encodes CDR1 MDHEN and CDR2 SYDVKM. Trimming removed 10 bases from V and 3 bases from J, with 6 bases in between. The CDR3 is made up of 10 amino acids. The CDR3 DNA is TGTGCCACCAAGTACACTGAAGCTTTCTTT. The encoded protein is CATKYTEAFF.

J is TRBJ1-6 and V is TRBV29-1, with unresolved D. Trimming removed 4 bases at V and 5 bases at J, with 9 bases between. The CDR3 length is 13 residues. From germline, CDR1 is SQVTM and CDR2 ANQGSEA. CDR3 amino acids: CSVVLRDNSPLHF. CDR3 in DNA: TGCAGCGTTGTGCTCCGGGATAATTCACCCCTCCACTTT.

This clonotype was counted once. V and J are TRBV7-9 and TRBJ2-2; D not resolved. Germline-derived CDR1 and CDR2 are SEHNR and FQNEAQ (reference sequence). The CDR3 length is 14 residues. V lost 0 bases to trimming and J lost 3 bases, with 5 bases between them. For the CDR3, the DNA is TGTGCCAGCAGCTTAGCGAAGCACACCGGGGAGCTGTTTTTT. Protein product: CASSLAKHTGELFF.

The chain couples TRBV7-9 to TRBJ2-5; D is possibly TRBD1 (6 bases). V lost 1 base, J lost 1 base, and 16 bases lay in between. The CDR3 sequence is 17 residues long. CDR1 is SEHNR, CDR2 FQNEAQ, per germline (reference sequence). CDR3 sequence (DNA): TGTGCCAGCAGCTTAGTACCGGCCCTCAGGGGCCAAGAGACCCAGTACTTC. As protein: CASSLVPALRGQETQYF.

This clonotype was counted ten times or more. The chain couples TRBV29-1 to TRBJ1-2, with 8 bases matching TRBD1. J gave up 3 bases and V 6 bases, and 6 bases lay outside the gene matches. CDR1 and CDR2 from the germline V gene are SQVTM and ANQGSEA. This CDR3 has 13 amino acids. The CDR3 DNA sequence: TGCAGCGTCGTGGACAGGGCTTACTATGGCTACACCTTC. Residues: CSVVDRAYYGYTF.

The rearrangement uses TRBV7-2 and TRBJ2-7; D is possibly TRBD2 (6 bases). V shed 5 bases and J shed 2 bases, with 13 bases lying between them. Germline assignment: CDR1 SGHTA and CDR2 FQGNSA. This CDR3 has 14 residues. In DNA, the CDR3 is TGTGCCAGCAGCACCGGGACTTGGGCCTACGAGCAGTACTTC. Translated: CASSTGTWAYEQYF. Complete variable domain (other parts from reference TRBV7-2 and TRBJ2-7): GAGVSQSPSNKVTEKGKDVELRCDPISGHTALYWYRQSLGQGLEFLIYFQGNSAPDKSGLPSDRFSAERTGGSVSTLTIQRTQQEDSAVYLCASSTGTWAYEQYFGPGTRLTVT.

In its sample, this clonotype was seen a few times. The chain couples TRBV20-1 to TRBJ1-5; tentatively, D is TRBD1 (6 bases). Germline loops: CDR1 DFQATT, CDR2 SNEGSKA (reference sequence). The V end was cut by 2 bases, the J end by 3 bases, with 14 bases between. The CDR3 runs to 15 residues. Here the CDR3 reads CSARIVRDNNQPQHF. DNA of the CDR3: TGCAGTGCTAGAATTGTTCGGGACAACAATCAGCCCCAGCATTTT.

This clonotype has a handful of counts. The J gene is TRBJ2-7, the V gene TRBV9; 7 nucleotides align to TRBD1. The V and J ends lost 4 bases and 0 bases, in that order; junction bases with no gene match: 7. Germline CDR1 SGDLS, CDR2 YYNGEE. There are 15 residues in the CDR3. As DNA, the CDR3 is TGTGCCAGCAGCCCCGACAGGGCCTTCTCCTACGAGCAGTACTTC. Its protein is CASSPDRAFSYEQYF.

The chain carries TRBV7-9 and TRBJ1-2; 9 bases fit TRBD1. The CDR3 covers 14 residues. The germline CDR1 and CDR2 sequences are SEHNR and FQNEAQ (reference sequence). After removal of 5 bases from V and 8 bases from J, the junction contained 9 bases not matched to a gene. CDR3 sequence reads: CASSHRQGVGGYTF. CDR3 bases: TGTGCCAGCAGCCACCGACAGGGGGTCGGAGGCTACACCTTC.

In its sample, this clonotype was seen many times. The chain combines TRBV12-3 or TRBV12-4 with TRBJ2-5; a weak D match, TRBD1 (5 bases). The CDR3 is 13 residues long. The ends were cut back, 6 bases at V and 0 bases at J, with 8 bases in the middle. The CDR3 reads CASRPGYQETQYF. DNA of the CDR3: TGTGCCAGCAGGCCAGGGTACCAAGAGACCCAGTACTTC.

This clonotype was observed a handful of times. V and J are TRBV20-1 and TRBJ2-5; possible D gene TRBD1, 6 bases. V was shortened by 6 bases and J by 2 bases, with 10 bases between the two germline ends. Germline V gives CDR1 DFQATT, CDR2 SNEGSKA (reference sequence). The CDR3 has 12 residues. In DNA, the CDR3 is TGCAGTGCCTGGACAGATCAAGAGACCCAGTACTTC. It translates to CSAWTDQETQYF.

The J gene is TRBJ1-1, the V gene TRBV19; D is unresolved. CDR1 and CDR2 from the germline V gene are LNHDA and SQIVND (reference sequence). CDR3 length equals 13 residues. Trimming shortened V by 5 bases and J by 6 bases, and 13 bases separated the two germline ends. The CDR3 DNA is TGTGCCAGTAGTTCCGACGTCGCCTCTGAAGCTTTCTTT. This sequence encodes CASSSDVASEAFF.

This clonotype was seen a handful of times. The chain has TRBV5-1 and TRBJ2-5; maybe TRBD1 (6 bases). The germline CDR1 and CDR2 sequences are SGHRS and YFSETQ. Trimming cost V 4 bases and J 0 bases, with 13 bases left between them. The CDR3 has 15 amino acids. CDR3 protein: CASSRVTGYQETQYF. In nucleotides, the CDR3 is TGCGCCAGCAGCCGCGTAACAGGGTACCAAGAGACCCAGTACTTC.

Regarding this clonotype: Being one base from a much bigger clone, this may be a read error. This rearrangement joins TRBV2 to TRBJ1-2, with TRBD1 as a possible D gene (6 bases). Between the trimmed V and J ends, which lost 4 bases and 2 bases, there was a span of 11 bases. CDR3 size: 14 residues. Germline CDR1 is SNHLY and CDR2 is FYNNEI. The CDR3 here is CASSGRGANYGYTF. The CDR3 bases are TGTGCCAGCAGTGGGAGGGGGGCCAACTATGGCTACACCTTC.

A single count supports this clonotype. One base away lies a much larger clone, so this may be a sequencing read error. The gene calls are TRBV7-6 and TRBJ2-7, with 8 bases matching TRBD2. In germline, CDR1 is SGHVS, CDR2 FNYEAQ. There are 15 residues in the CDR3. The CDR3 spells CASSPRTSSAYEQCF. The CDR3 nucleotides are TGTGCCAGCAGCCCCCGGACTAGCTCGGCCTACGAGCAGTGCTTC.

This clonotype came up once. The chain uses TRBV15 and TRBJ1-5; 7 positions match TRBD1. The CDR3 totals 14 residues. Trimming at V came to 1 base and at J to 6 bases, leaving 3 bases not matched to a gene. Germline CDR1 and CDR2: LNHNV and YYDKDF (reference sequence). CDR3 region: CATSRGRGRQPQHF. The CDR3 coding sequence is TGTGCCACCAGCAGAGGGAGGGGGCGTCAGCCCCAGCATTTT.

For this clonotype: Mismatch with germline at one junction end may stem from a read error. The V gene is TRBV6-1, the J gene TRBJ1-6, with unresolved D. Germline V gene lookup returns CDR1 MNHNS and CDR2 SASEGT. This CDR3 region has 13 residues. The CDR3 reads CAISEALGSPLHF. The CDR3, as DNA: TGTGCCATCAGTGAAGCTCTTGGATCACCCCTCCACTTT.

About this clonotype itself: A read error is possible here, since a much larger clone lies one base away. The genes are TRBV2 and TRBJ1-1; D is unclear. The CDR3 loop spans 13 amino acids. Germline CDR1 and CDR2: SNHLY and FYNNEI. The CDR3 nucleotides read TGTGCCAGCAGTGTAACGGGCGTCACTGGAGCTTTCTTT. Protein product: CASSVTGVTGAFF. Using reference TRBV2 and TRBJ1-1 for the parts outside the CDR3, the full variable domain is EPEVTQTPSHQVTQMGQEVILRCVPISNHLYFYWYRQILGQKVEFLVSFYNNEISEKSEIFDDQFSVERPDGSNFTLKIRSTKLEDSAMYFCASSVTGVTGAFFGQGTRLTVV.

The rearrangement joins TRBV12-3 or TRBV12-4 to TRBJ1-2; D gene uncertain. The CDR3 has 14 amino acids. The CDR3: CASGPLQANYGYTF. The CDR3 region has the DNA TGTGCTAGTGGTCCGCTACAAGCTAACTATGGCTACACCTTC.

This chain links TRBV7-2 with TRBJ2-7; 9 bases match TRBD2. The CDR3 is made up of 15 amino acids. Germline assignment: CDR1 SGHTA and CDR2 FQGNSA. V shed 5 bases, J shed 3 bases, and the junction held 8 bases outside the gene matches. CDR3 residues: CASSPLSGRNYEQYF. The CDR3 region has the DNA TGTGCCAGCAGCCCCCTCAGCGGGAGGAACTACGAGCAGTACTTC.

This clonotype was seen many times. One end of the junction fails to match germline, which may point to a read error. The genes are TRBV5-1 and TRBJ1-2, with D perhaps matching TRBD1 (5 bases). Per germline, CDR1 SGHRS and CDR2 YFSETQ. The CDR3 sequence is 12 residues long. CDR3 sequence reads: CASSHGRDEASF. The CDR3 DNA reads as TGCGCCAGCAGCCACGGACGGGACGAGGCGTCCTTC.